This entry lists 21 T cell receptor beta chains sequenced from one sample in a study of T cell responses to AZD1222 COVID-19 vaccine. Assay used: immunoSEQ multiplex PCR; TCRdb lists only in-frame clones, some missing. The table includes some 25,000 clones, approximately 86% detected once. This specimen was peripheral blood, taken 28 days after the second AZD1222 dose. The origin of the receptors is an adult who received the AZD1222 COVID-19 vaccine.

This clone was detected once. This chain connects TRBV11-2 to TRBJ2-1, with 7 positions matching TRBD1. This CDR3 is built from 15 residues. The V gene's germline CDR1 is SGHAT and CDR2 FQNNGV. V was pared by 1 base and J by 4 bases, with 4 bases of the junction left unmatched. The DNA of the CDR3 is TGTGCCAGCAGCTTAGGAGGGGGCATATACAATGAGCAGTTCTTC. Translating gives CASSLGGGIYNEQFF.

V and J are TRBV6-1 and TRBJ1-5; TRBD1 matches 9 bases. CDR1 MNHNS and CDR2 SASEGT come from the germline V gene. V trimming: 1 base; J trimming: 9 bases; junction bases outside the gene matches: 13. The CDR3 covers 17 residues. CDR3 loop: CASSEDRDRVGLRPQHF. DNA for the CDR3: TGTGCCAGCAGTGAAGATCGGGACAGGGTCGGGTTGCGGCCCCAGCATTTT.

The chain joins TRBV7-2 to TRBJ1-6, with D hard to call. Germline lookup yields CDR1 SGHTA and CDR2 FQGNSA. Trimming pared 6 bases from V and 0 bases from J, leaving 6 bases between. The CDR3 has 14 amino acids. The CDR3 protein is CASRTSSYNSPLHF. DNA for the CDR3: TGTGCCAGCAGAACAAGCTCCTATAATTCACCCCTCCACTTT. The full variable domain, its missing parts supplied by reference TRBV7-2 and TRBJ1-6, is GAGVSQSPSNKVTEKGKDVELRCDPISGHTALYWYRQSLGQGLEFLIYFQGNSAPDKSGLPSDRFSAERTGGSVSTLTIQRTQQEDSAVYLCASRTSSYNSPLHFGNGTRLTVT.

This chain joins TRBV23-1 and TRBJ1-2, with D perhaps matching TRBD1 (6 bases). TRBV23-1 is assigned to the ORF class and has an uncertain function. Deletions cut 4 bases from V and 4 bases from J, with 13 bases between. This CDR3 region has 14 residues. CDR3 residues: CASSPHRVLYGYTF. DNA of the CDR3: TGCGCCAGCAGTCCCCACAGGGTGCTCTATGGCTACACCTTC.

The chain uses TRBV5-8 and TRBJ1-2; a weak D match, TRBD1 (5 bases). CDR1 is SGHTS, CDR2 YDEGEE, per germline. V was shortened by 3 bases and J by 4 bases, with 13 bases between the two germline ends. The CDR3 runs 14 residues. Here the CDR3 DNA reads TGTGCCAGCAGCTGGGGGGGAGGTAGCTATGGCTACACCTTC. Translated: CASSWGGGSYGYTF.

This chain links TRBV7-8 with TRBJ1-1; 7 bases map to TRBD1. With 2 bases clipped from V and 5 bases from J, the junction kept 8 bases outside the gene matches. The CDR3 loop spans 15 amino acids. Germline V gene data show CDR1 as SGHVS and CDR2 as FQNEAQ. DNA for the CDR3: TGTGCCAGCAGCTTACTGAGGGGGCCTATGACTGAAGCTTTCTTT. This sequence encodes CASSLLRGPMTEAFF.

This chain links TRBV5-1 with TRBJ2-7; TRBD2 matches 11 bases. Per germline, CDR1 SGHRS and CDR2 YFSETQ. After removal of 0 bases from V and 1 base from J, the junction contained 3 bases not matched to a gene. CDR3 length: 16 amino acids. CDR3 loop: CASSLAGTSGSYEQYF. CDR3 DNA: TGCGCCAGCAGCTTGGCCGGGACTAGCGGTTCCTACGAGCAGTACTTC.

J is TRBJ2-3 and V is TRBV30, with 7 bases matching TRBD2. From germline, CDR1 is GTSNPN and CDR2 SVGIG (reference sequence). The CDR3 extends over 13 amino acids. The junction had 10 bases not matched to a gene; V was cut back by 7 bases and J by 6 bases. The CDR3 protein is CALRGLRLDTQYF. CDR3 DNA sequence: TGTGCCTTGAGGGGACTAAGATTGGATACGCAGTATTTT.

The chain couples TRBV28 to TRBJ2-1, with D possibly being TRBD2 (5 bases). V lost 6 bases, J lost 0 bases, and 12 bases lay in between. Germline V lookup: CDR1 MDHEN, CDR2 SYDVKM. The CDR3 extends over 15 amino acids. The CDR3 DNA reads as TGTGCCAGCAGCTCGACTAAGGTCTCCTACAATGAGCAGTTCTTC. Translated: CASSSTKVSYNEQFF.

The rearrangement links TRBV10-3 to TRBJ1-1, with no clear D. CDR1 and CDR2 from the germline V gene are ENHRY and SYGVKD. The ends were cut back, 6 bases at V and 6 bases at J, with 11 bases in the middle. This CDR3 is built from 12 residues. The DNA for the CDR3 is TGTGCCATCAGCCGAGAAGGGCCTGAAGCTTTCTTT. Translating it yields CAISREGPEAFF.

The chain combines TRBV2 with TRBJ2-7, with 8 positions matching TRBD2. This CDR3 spans 16 amino acids. The V and J ends lost 6 bases and 3 bases, in that order; junction bases with no gene match: 13. Germline loops: CDR1 SNHLY, CDR2 FYNNEI. CDR3 sequence reads: CASSSYGGGPYYEQYF. CDR3 nucleotide sequence: TGTGCCAGCAGCTCCTACGGCGGGGGGCCCTACTACGAGCAGTACTTC.

V and J are TRBV6-5 and TRBJ2-7, with a tentative D call TRBD1 (6 bases). CDR1 and CDR2 from the germline V gene are MNHEY and SVGAGI. The V end was cut by 5 bases, the J end by 3 bases, with 17 bases between. This CDR3 comprises 15 residues. CDR3 region: CASSTKEQGIYEQYF. The DNA for the CDR3 is TGTGCCAGCAGTACGAAGGAACAGGGAATCTACGAGCAGTACTTC.

The rearrangement links TRBV2 to TRBJ2-2; D may be TRBD1 or TRBD2 (6 bases each). The CDR3 is 14 amino acids. Germline V gives CDR1 SNHLY, CDR2 FYNNEI. V was cut by 6 bases and J by 6 bases, with 14 bases left in between. The CDR3 region is CASRTGAGAGELFF. DNA of the CDR3: TGTGCCAGCAGGACGGGGGCTGGCGCCGGGGAGCTGTTTTTT.

The chain carries TRBV28 and TRBJ2-7; TRBD2 might be the D (6 bases). The germline V and J ends were trimmed by 6 bases and 2 bases, with 14 bases remaining between them. Germline-derived CDR1 and CDR2 are MDHEN and SYDVKM. This CDR3 has 14 amino acids. The CDR3 sequence is CASSGGTRPYEQYF. CDR3 nucleotides: TGTGCCAGCAGCGGCGGGACGCGACCCTACGAGCAGTACTTC. The full variable domain, its missing parts supplied by reference TRBV28 and TRBJ2-7, is DVKVTQSSRYLVKRTGEKVFLECVQDMDHENMFWYRQDPGLGLRLIYFSYDVKMKEKGDIPEGYSVSREKKERFSLILESASTNQTSMYLCASSGGTRPYEQYFGPGTRLTVT.

Concerning this clone: This sample includes further DNA sequences coding for the same CDR3. CDR3 coding DNA: TGTGCCAGCAGTTTAAATCAGCCCCAGCATTTT. Translating gives CASSLNQPQHF. The rearrangement uses TRBV28 and TRBJ1-5, with D uncertain. The CDR3 contains 11 residues. Trimming took off 2 bases at V and 4 bases at J, with 0 bases between the two ends. Germline assignment: CDR1 MDHEN and CDR2 SYDVKM.

V gene TRBV30 combines with J gene TRBJ2-3; 7 positions agree with TRBD2. Germline values: CDR1 GTSNPN, CDR2 SVGIG (reference sequence). V dropped 6 bases and J dropped 2; count of bases not matched to a gene: 17. The CDR3 covers 17 residues. CDR3 sequence (DNA): TGTGCCTGCGGTTATATTAAGGGAGGGGTAGCCACAGATACGCAGTATTTT. Residues: CACGYIKGGVATDTQYF.

V is TRBV6-1 and J is TRBJ2-1; D is unclear. The CDR3 runs to 17 residues. V was clipped by 0 bases and J by 1 base, with 13 bases between them. Germline V CDR1 and CDR2: MNHNS, SASEGT. The DNA for the CDR3 is TGTGCCAGCAGTGAAGCCGCGGATGTATGGTCCTACAATGAGCAGTTCTTC. Translation gives CASSEAADVWSYNEQFF.

The chain is built from TRBV29-1 and TRBJ2-1; no firm D call. The CDR3 totals 13 residues. V was pared by 7 bases and J by 4 bases, with 14 bases between. Germline-derived CDR1 and CDR2 are SQVTM and ANQGSEA. CDR3 nucleotides: TGCAGCGCCGAACCAGACGGATACAATGAGCAGTTCTTC. Amino acid sequence: CSAEPDGYNEQFF.

The chain combines TRBV7-9 with TRBJ2-2; D ambiguous. Germline CDR1 SEHNR, CDR2 FQNEAQ (reference sequence). The CDR3 contains 16 residues. Trimming removed 6 bases at V and 5 bases at J, with 19 bases between. The CDR3 region has the DNA TGTGCCAGCAGTCCACGGTGGCGGCCTGAGACCGGGGAGCTGTTTTTT. Translated: CASSPRWRPETGELFF. The full variable domain, rest sourced from reference TRBV7-9 and TRBJ2-2, is DTGVSQNPRHKITKRGQNVTFRCDPISEHNRLYWYRQTLGQGPEFLTYFQNEAQLEKSRLLSDRFSAERPKGSFSTLEIQRTEQGDSAMYLCASSPRWRPETGELFFGEGSRLTVL.

The chain links TRBV30 to TRBJ2-7; D possibly corresponds to TRBD2 (5 bases). Germline CDR1 and CDR2: GTSNPN and SVGIG (reference sequence). This CDR3 has 14 amino acids. V was clipped by 1 base and J by 1 base, with 11 bases between them. Written as DNA, the CDR3 is TGTGCCTGGAGTGAAGGGAGTGGGTCCTACGAGCAGTACTTC. This translates into CAWSEGSGSYEQYF.

V usage is TRBV18 and J usage is TRBJ2-1, with 9 bases matching TRBD2. The CDR3 spans 15 residues. The V and J ends lost 3 bases and 8 bases, in that order; junction bases with no gene match: 8. The germline CDR1 and CDR2 sequences are KGHSH and LQKENI. Here the CDR3 reads CASSPTTGTSHEQFF. CDR3 in DNA: TGTGCCAGCTCACCGACCACCGGGACTAGCCATGAGCAGTTCTTC.